The clone carrying this T cell receptor (beta chain) was detected many times. What it binds is not known. There were TCR beta CDR3 regions amplified from RNA transcripts. An initial round of RT-PCR targeting the TCR CDR3 relied on the HTBI primer set. TCRdb fed the multiplex PCR reads into MiXCR, producing one record per CDR3 protein. The sample holds around 290,000 distinct CDR3 sequences, approximately 13% seen once. This sample was taken from a study of T cells in Graves' hyperthyroidism and ophthalmopathy. About the research overall: Upon initial diagnosis and before any treatment, peripheral blood was collected.

Notes on the study in general: Stable hyperthyroidism was separated from ophthalmopathy by a model based on 13 V-J features.

A lack of ophthalmopathy progression within 18 months defined stable Graves' hyperthyroidism. Diagnoses were made from clinical symptoms, serum measures (thyroxine and TRAb), thyroid ultrasound and orbital computed tomography. This receptor was identified in a woman in her 40s with Graves' hyperthyroidism. Material for sequencing was blood.

This CDR3 is CASSTPTYTDTQYF. The CDR3 DNA reads TGTGCCAGCAGTACCCCAACCTACACAGATACGCAGTATTTT. The chain employs TRBV28 and TRBJ2-3, with no clear D. Per germline, CDR1 MDHEN and CDR2 SYDVKM. The ends were cut back, 5 bases at V and 2 bases at J, with 11 bases in the middle. This CDR3 is 14 amino acids long.